This is a list of T cell receptor beta chains from one sample in a study of T-cell reconstitution after alpha-beta-depleted transplantation in children. TCRdb used MiXCR to reprocess the PCR reads, holding one entry per CDR3 protein. The table records about 440,000 distinct CDR3 sequences, around two fifths of them present only once. The specimen was PBMCs, collected before TCRalphabeta/CD19-depleted stem cell transplant. Receptor source: a girl aged 2-10 years with aplastic anemia, due to receive a stem cell transplant. CDR3s include the opening cysteine and the closing phenylalanine or tryptophan.

CDR3: CASSHGQNTGELFF
V: TRBV4-1

CDR3: CASRATGGLGNEQFF
V: TRBV6-1

CDR3: CASRPGGSGPYNEQFF
V: TRBV18

CDR3: CASKGHTREANDLTF
V: TRBV6-1

CDR3: CASNDRAYEQYF
V: TRBV6-1

CDR3: CASSEERSGQGRTDTQYF
V: TRBV6-1

CDR3: CASTSGPGDEQYF
V: TRBV3-1

CDR3: CASSELRGETQYF
V: TRBV2

CDR3: CSADNYNEQFF
V: TRBV29-1

CDR3: CASSRNWGRYNEQFF
V: TRBV18

CDR3: CASSAQSRVEKLFF
V: TRBV2

CDR3: CSAGSSGNEQFF
V: TRBV29-1

CDR3: CSARELTSGSNEQFF
V: TRBV20-1

CDR3: CASSRLETKEAFF
V: TRBV12-3/TRBV12-4

CDR3: CASSVLAGVYYEQYF
V: TRBV5-1

CDR3: CSSAGQTSSYEQYF
V: TRBV20-1

CDR3: CASSPNGAGSVIQYF
V: TRBV10-2

CDR3: CASSLFGSGGLLSGANVLTF
V: TRBV5-1

CDR3: CASSNGLAASSTDTQYF
V: TRBV5-1

CDR3: CSARLAGNYEQYF
V: TRBV20-1

CDR3: CASSPSSLRGTQYF
V: TRBV14

CDR3: CSARSWTGDSEQYF
V: TRBV20-1

CDR3: CASSFYTGNTVYF
V: TRBV12-3/TRBV12-4

CDR3: CASKVSHSGNTIYF
V: TRBV6-5

CDR3: CSARPPGLNYGYTF
V: TRBV20-1

CDR3: CASSPGTVFTDTQYF
V: TRBV7-2

CDR3: CASRGLALNEQFF
V: TRBV5-4

CDR3: CSARGGTGLSNQPQHF
V: TRBV20-1

CDR3: CASSYHTEMDAFF
V: TRBV18

CDR3: CASSPGQGALIGELFF
V: TRBV12-3/TRBV12-4

CDR3: CASSQGTSGYNEQFF
V: TRBV4-3

CDR3: CASSRDRGNRVAKNIQYF
V: TRBV11-2

CDR3: CASSLGQGANTEAFF
V: TRBV12-3/TRBV12-4

CDR3: CASRAVASGGLSYEQYF
V: TRBV4-1

CDR3: CASSPLGGDTQYF
V: TRBV7-9

CDR3: CASSLYSGQEAKNIQYF
V: TRBV12-3/TRBV12-4

CDR3: CSVVTGSRAGELFF
V: TRBV29-1

CDR3: CASRQRTDTQYF
V: TRBV7-6

CDR3: CASSEFASEAFF
V: TRBV25-1

CDR3: CASSTFRTGPETDTQYF
V: TRBV7-2

CDR3: CASSLSVVADEQYF
V: TRBV12-3/TRBV12-4

CDR3: CSAARFNNEQYF
V: TRBV20-1

CDR3: CASSLGRREEQFF
V: TRBV13

CDR3: CASSENRNYGYTF
V: TRBV6-1

CDR3: CASSYGDRASNQPQHF
V: TRBV6-5

CDR3: CSARVKGGVNSPLHF
V: TRBV20-1

CDR3: CASRMTSGSSTGELFF
V: TRBV5-1

CDR3: CASSSPYNEQFF
V: TRBV6-5

CDR3: CASSDTLGGFSSTDTQYF
V: TRBV2

CDR3: CSVARGHEQYF
V: TRBV29-1